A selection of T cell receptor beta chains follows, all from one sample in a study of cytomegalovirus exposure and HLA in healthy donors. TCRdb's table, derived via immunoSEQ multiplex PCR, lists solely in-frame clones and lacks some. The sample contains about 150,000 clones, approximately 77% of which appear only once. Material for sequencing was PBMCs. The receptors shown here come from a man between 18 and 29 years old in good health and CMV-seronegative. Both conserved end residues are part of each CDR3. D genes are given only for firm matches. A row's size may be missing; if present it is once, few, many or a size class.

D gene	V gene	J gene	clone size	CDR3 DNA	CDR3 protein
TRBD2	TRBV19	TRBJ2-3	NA	TGTGCCAGTAGGCGCGACCGGGAGGGCCGGAGCACAGATACGCAGTATTTT	CASRRDREGRSTDTQYF
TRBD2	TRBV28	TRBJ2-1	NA	TGTGCCAGCAGTTTCTATGGCGGGAGCAGGCATGAGCAGTTCTTC	CASSFYGGSRHEQFF
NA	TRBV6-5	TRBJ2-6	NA	TGTGCCAGCAGTTACAGCGGAGACTTGCTGACCAACGTCCTGACTTTC	CASSYSGDLLTNVLTF
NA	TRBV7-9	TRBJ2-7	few	TGTGCCAGCAGCTTAGCGGCCAAGGAGCCCGTAAACCACGAGCAGTACTTC	CASSLAAKEPVNHEQYF
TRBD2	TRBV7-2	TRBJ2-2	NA	TGTGCCAGCAGCTTAACCTTAGCGGGAGACTACACCGGGGAGCTGTTTTTT	CASSLTLAGDYTGELFF
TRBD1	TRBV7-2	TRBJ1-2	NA	TGTGCCAGCAGCTCCCGGGCCGGGACAGGGTCTGGCTACACCTTC	CASSSRAGTGSGYTF
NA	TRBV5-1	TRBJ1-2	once	TGCGCCAGCAGCTTGGGACCTGGGGGGGCGGATGGCTACACCTTC	CASSLGPGGADGYTF
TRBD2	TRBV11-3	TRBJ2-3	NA	TGTGCCAGCAGCTTAGGGACTAGCGGGGTCAGCACAGATACGCAGTATTTT	CASSLGTSGVSTDTQYF
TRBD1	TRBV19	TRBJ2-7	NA	TGTGCCAGTAGTAACCGACAGGGGGCGTTCTACGAGCAGTACTTC	CASSNRQGAFYEQYF
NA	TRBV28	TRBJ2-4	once	TGTGCCAGCACCCCAGGAAACATTCAGTACTTC	CASTPGNIQYF
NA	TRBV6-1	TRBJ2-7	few	TGTGCCAGCAGTGAATTTCGGACTACCTACGAGCAGTACTTC	CASSEFRTTYEQYF
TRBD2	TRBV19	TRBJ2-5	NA	TGTGCCAGTAGTACCCTAGCGGAACTCCAAGAGACCCAGTACTTC	CASSTLAELQETQYF
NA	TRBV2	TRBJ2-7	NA	TGTGCCAGCAGTGAAGCGGGACTTGGCGAGCAGTACTTC	CASSEAGLGEQYF
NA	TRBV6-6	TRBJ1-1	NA	TGTGCCAGCTATGGCCAGATGAACACTGAAGCTTTCTTT	CASYGQMNTEAFF
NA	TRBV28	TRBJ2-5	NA	TGTGCCCATGGTACTTGGGAGACCCAGTACTTC	CAHGTWETQYF
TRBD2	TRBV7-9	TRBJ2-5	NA	TGTGCCAGCAGCTTAGTTGAGCGGGAGGGCCAAGAGACCCAGTACTTC	CASSLVEREGQETQYF
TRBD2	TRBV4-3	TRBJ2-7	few	TGCGCCAGCAGCCAAGGGGGGGGGTCCTACGAGCAGTACTTC	CASSQGGGSYEQYF
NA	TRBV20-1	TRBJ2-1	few	TGCAGTGCTAGAGATAGAAGTGAGCAGTTCTTC	CSARDRSEQFF
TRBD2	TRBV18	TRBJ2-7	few	TGTGCCAGCGGGGGAGGGGACGGGGAGCAGTACTTC	CASGGGDGEQYF
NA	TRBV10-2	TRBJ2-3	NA	TGCGCCAGCAAGCAGGACTACACAGATACGCAGTATTTT	CASKQDYTDTQYF
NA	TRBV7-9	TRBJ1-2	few	TGTGCCAGCAGCTCGGGTCTAAGGGGCTACACCTTC	CASSSGLRGYTF
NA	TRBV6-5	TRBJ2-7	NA	TGTGCCAGCAGTTACTCGAGCCCCTACGAGCAGTACTTC	CASSYSSPYEQYF
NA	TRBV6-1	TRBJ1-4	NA	TGTGCCAGCAGTGGGATGAGGGACCAAGGGGGTGAAAAACTGTTTTTT	CASSGMRDQGGEKLFF
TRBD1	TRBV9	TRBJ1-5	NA	TGTGCCAGCAGCGTAGGGGACAGGGATCAGCCCCAGCATTTT	CASSVGDRDQPQHF
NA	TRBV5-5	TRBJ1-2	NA	TGTGCCAGCAGCTTGGTCGGCGGGTCCCCAAATGGCTACACCTTC	CASSLVGGSPNGYTF
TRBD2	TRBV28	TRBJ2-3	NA	TGTGCCAGCAGTTTACGATTCGTGTGGCGGGAGATCGGGACAGATACGCAGTATTTT	CASSLRFVWREIGTDTQYF
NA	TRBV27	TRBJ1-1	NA	TGTGCCAGCAGCACCGGGGGGACTGAAGCTTTCTTT	CASSTGGTEAFF
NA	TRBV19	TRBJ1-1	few	TGTGCCAGTCGAGCCCGCGGGGGCGGGAACACTGAAGCTTTCTTT	CASRARGGGNTEAFF
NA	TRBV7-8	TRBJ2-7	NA	TGTGCCAGCAGCTGGAGCTCCTACGAGCAGTACTTC	CASSWSSYEQYF
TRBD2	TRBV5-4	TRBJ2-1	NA	TGTGCCAGCAGCCCCCCCCGGCGGGGGGGAAATGAGCAGTTCTTC	CASSPPRRGGNEQFF
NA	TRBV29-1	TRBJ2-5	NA	TGCAGCGTTGGTGCTGACGGGGAAGAGACCCAGTACTTC	CSVGADGEETQYF
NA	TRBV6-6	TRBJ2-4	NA	TGTGCCAGCAGTTCCGTAGCCAAAAACATTCAGTACTTC	CASSSVAKNIQYF
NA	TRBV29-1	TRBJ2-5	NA	TGCAGCGTGACCGACAGCCAAGAGACCCAGTACTTC	CSVTDSQETQYF
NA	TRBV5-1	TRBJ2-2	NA	TGCGCCAGCAGCTTGGACAGCACCGGGGAGCTGTTTTTT	CASSLDSTGELFF
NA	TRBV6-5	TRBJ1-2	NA	TGTGCCAGCAGTTACTCGACCCGAGGGGGAGGCTACACCTTC	CASSYSTRGGGYTF
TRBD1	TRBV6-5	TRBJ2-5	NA	TGTGCCAGCAGTCGGACAGGGGATCAAGAGACCCAGTACTTC	CASSRTGDQETQYF
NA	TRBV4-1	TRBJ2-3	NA	TGCGCCAGCAGCCAAGATCGCGGAACCACAGATACGCAGTATTTT	CASSQDRGTTDTQYF
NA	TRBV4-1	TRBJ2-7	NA	TGCGCCAGCAGCCAGGAGGGGGCGGGGTCCGCCTACGAGCAGTACTTC	CASSQEGAGSAYEQYF
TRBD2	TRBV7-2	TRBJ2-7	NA	TGTGCCAGCAGCTTAAGACTAGCGGGAGTCGAGCAGTACTTC	CASSLRLAGVEQYF
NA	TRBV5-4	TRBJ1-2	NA	TGTGCCAGCCGACCCCAGGGCGCGCCCTATGGCTACACCTTC	CASRPQGAPYGYTF
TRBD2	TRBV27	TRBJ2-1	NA	TGTGCCAGCACTCCGACTAGCGGGAGGGAGAATGAGCAGTTCTTC	CASTPTSGRENEQFF
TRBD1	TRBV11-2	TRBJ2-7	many	TGTGCCAGCAGCTCGGGACAGCTCTCCTACGAGCAGTACTTC	CASSSGQLSYEQYF